The 21 T cell receptor beta chains reported below all come from one sample, sequenced in a study of T cells after yellow fever vaccination. TCRdb re-called the 5' RACE reads with MiXCR, one entry per CDR3 protein. The sample has around 230,000 distinct CDR3 sequences; 6% to 8% are singletons. Sequences were derived from CD4+ T cells sorted from PBMCs, sampled on the day of the yellow fever booster vaccination. The receptors derive from a man under 40 who received the YFV17D yellow fever vaccine.

There are many counts of this clonotype. The limits of the CDR3 on the DNA are not certain, so only TCRdb's listed CDR3 is given. The chain carries TRBV29-1 and TRBJ2-7; no check of the table's D call, TRBD2, against the DNA was made. Germline V gene data show CDR1 as SQVTM and CDR2 as ANQGSEA. The length of the CDR3 is 12 amino acids, counting both ends. This CDR3 reads CSVGGGATASHF.

Of note for this clonotype: At one end the junction does not follow the germline gene, possibly because of a read error. V gene TRBV6-2 or TRBV6-3 combines with J gene TRBJ2-1, with 7 nucleotides matching TRBD2. Germline values: CDR1 MNHEY, CDR2 SVGEGT. This CDR3 has 18 amino acids. As DNA, the CDR3 is TGTGCCAGCAATTACCCCGGTTTACCAGCGGGGATCTACAATGAGCAGTTCTTC. Translated, it gives CASNYPGLPAGIYNEQFF.

This clonotype was seen a handful of times. This rearrangement joins TRBV11-3 to TRBJ1-1; D is unclear. The CDR3 contains 14 residues. Trimming removed 0 bases from V and 0 bases from J, with 5 bases in between. From germline, CDR1 is SGHNT and CDR2 YENEEA. CDR3 loop: CASSLDPVNTEAFF. The CDR3 DNA is TGTGCCAGCAGCTTAGATCCGGTGAACACTGAAGCTTTCTTT.

The CDR3 bases are TGTGCCAGCAGCTCAGACTTGTCCGGGGAGCTGTTTTTT. Its translation is CASSSDLSGELFF. V gene TRBV7-3 combines with J gene TRBJ2-2; D ambiguous. The V end was cut by 4 bases, the J end by 6 bases, with 9 bases between. The CDR3 is 13 residues long. The germline V gene encodes CDR1 SGHTA and CDR2 FQGTGA. The full variable domain, completed using reference TRBV7-3 and TRBJ2-2, is GAGVSQTPSNKVTEKGKYVELRCDPISGHTALYWYRQSLGQGPEFLIYFQGTGAADDSGLPNDRFFAVRPEGSVSTLKIQRTERGDSAVYLCASSSDLSGELFFGEGSRLTVL.

The chain's CDR3 is CASITGRGNEQFF. In DNA, the CDR3 is TGTGCCAGCATCACCGGAAGGGGGAATGAGCAGTTCTTC. The chain carries TRBV28 and TRBJ2-1; perhaps TRBD1 as D (6 bases). Germline V CDR1 and CDR2: MDHEN, SYDVKM. This CDR3 region has 13 residues. Trimming removed 7 bases from V and 7 bases from J, with 14 bases in between.

This clonotype was found a few times. Because it lacks the conserved phenylalanine or tryptophan at the end, this CDR3 is likely a read error. The DNA is omitted, as the CDR3 cannot be located on it reliably, and the CDR3 follows TCRdb's listing. V gene TRBV20-1 combines with J gene TRBJ2-3; TRBD2, the table's D call, lacks a check against the DNA. The CDR3 extends over 12 residues, inclusive of both ends. CDR1 and CDR2 (germline): DFQATT, SNEGSKA (reference sequence). The CDR3 region is CSASFAGPAIFT.

This clonotype was counted at least ten times. This chain links TRBV10-1 with TRBJ2-3; TRBD1 might be the D (6 bases). CDR1 is WNHNN, CDR2 SYGVQD, per germline (reference sequence). The CDR3 consists of 13 residues. The ends were cut back, 4 bases at V and 5 bases at J, with 10 bases in the middle. CDR3 DNA: TGCGCCAGCAGTGTGAGCAGGGGAGATACGCAGTATTTT. Translated, it gives CASSVSRGDTQYF.

There are many counts of this clonotype. The chain joins TRBV20-1 to TRBJ2-7, with a weak D call TRBD2 (6 bases). Looked up from germline, CDR1 is DFQATT and CDR2 is SNEGSKA (reference sequence). The CDR3 totals 15 residues. V was cut by 0 bases and J by 2 bases, with 14 bases left in between. CDR3 sequence reads: CSARDPRDSPYEQYF. For the CDR3, the DNA is TGCAGTGCTAGAGACCCCCGGGACTCACCCTACGAGCAGTACTTC.

This clonotype was seen many times. The CDR3 protein is CASSYALRESSYEQYF. The CDR3 region has the DNA TGTGCCAGCAGTTACGCTTTGCGGGAGTCCTCCTACGAGCAGTACTTC. This rearrangement joins TRBV6-5 to TRBJ2-7; TRBD2 matches 7 bases. Trimming at V came to 2 bases and at J to 0 bases, leaving 7 bases not matched to a gene. This CDR3 is built from 16 residues. Looked up from germline, CDR1 is MNHEY and CDR2 is SVGAGI.

The chain employs TRBV15 and TRBJ2-3; D is ambiguous. The germline V gene has CDR1 LNHNV and CDR2 YYDKDF (reference sequence). This CDR3 spans 14 amino acids. V gave up 2 bases and J gave up 2 bases, with 8 bases separating them. The CDR3 coding sequence is TGTGCCACCAGCAGACTGGCAGACACAGATACGCAGTATTTT. It specifies CATSRLADTDTQYF.

Ten or more counts support this clonotype. The chain joins TRBV5-1 to TRBJ2-7; the D is unclear. Germline lookup yields CDR1 SGHRS and CDR2 YFSETQ. The CDR3 is made up of 16 amino acids. V was shortened by 1 base and J by 0 bases, with 14 bases between the two germline ends. The DNA of the CDR3 is TGCGCCAGCAGCTTGACTGGGCGGCAGATCTCCTACGAGCAGTACTTC. It is translated as CASSLTGRQISYEQYF.

This clonotype has more than one count but fewer than ten. The rearrangement uses TRBV5-1 and TRBJ1-4; 7 bases line up with TRBD1. The J segment lost 0 bases and the V segment lost 5 bases, leaving 10 bases of the junction unmatched. Germline V lookup: CDR1 SGHRS, CDR2 YFSETQ. This CDR3 region has 17 residues. The CDR3 coding sequence is TGCGCCAGCAGTCATACCGGGACAGTTGCAACTAATGAAAAACTGTTTTTT. Its translation: CASSHTGTVATNEKLFF. The entire variable domain, with the rest obtained from reference TRBV5-1 and TRBJ1-4, is as follows: KAGVTQTPRYLIKTRGQQVTLSCSPISGHRSVSWYQQTPGQGLQFLFEYFSETQRNKGNFPGRFSGRQFSNSRSEMNVSTLELGDSALYLCASSHTGTVATNEKLFFGSGTQLSVL.

This clonotype was observed many times. The chain uses TRBV5-1 and TRBJ2-1; the D gene is possibly TRBD1 (6 bases). Per germline, CDR1 SGHRS and CDR2 YFSETQ. CDR3 length: 13 amino acids. V was shortened by 3 bases and J by 6 bases, with 10 bases between the two germline ends. The CDR3 spells CASSSGQLNEQFF. CDR3 DNA sequence: TGCGCCAGCAGCTCCGGACAGCTCAATGAGCAGTTCTTC.

The V gene is TRBV5-1, the J gene TRBJ2-2; D perhaps matches TRBD1 (5 bases). The CDR3 extends over 15 amino acids. V shed 1 base and J shed 5 bases, with 12 bases lying between them. Per germline, CDR1 SGHRS and CDR2 YFSETQ. CDR3 DNA sequence: TGCGCCAGCAGCTTGCCCAGTCAGGGTACCGGGGAGCTGTTTTTT. This codes for CASSLPSQGTGELFF.

The table lists this clonotype with many counts. V and J are TRBV5-1 and TRBJ2-5; D not resolved. V was cut by 0 bases and J by 9 bases, with 15 bases left in between. The CDR3 totals 14 residues. In germline, CDR1 is SGHRS, CDR2 YFSETQ. The CDR3 protein is CASSLEGPPSPQYF. The CDR3 DNA reads as TGCGCCAGCAGCTTGGAGGGCCCCCCAAGCCCCCAGTACTTC.

This clonotype was found many times. The chain has TRBV20-1 and TRBJ2-1; 9 bases map to TRBD2. CDR1 and CDR2 from the germline V gene are DFQATT and SNEGSKA (reference sequence). The CDR3 has 15 residues. With 3 bases clipped from V and 8 bases from J, the junction kept 11 bases outside the gene matches. DNA of the CDR3: TGCAGTGCTAGCCCAGCCGGCGGGAGGGCGGATGAGCAGTTCTTC. Translating gives CSASPAGGRADEQFF.

The chain links TRBV25-1 to TRBJ2-7; D is undetermined. Germline loops: CDR1 MGHDK, CDR2 SYGVNS. Trimming stripped 7 bases from V and 2 bases from J, with 9 bases between. The CDR3 sequence is 12 residues long. The CDR3: CASKALTYEQYF. The CDR3 coding sequence is TGTGCCAGCAAGGCTCTTACCTACGAGCAGTACTTC.

This clonotype was seen at least ten times. The V call is TRBV12-3 or TRBV12-4, the J call TRBJ2-3; TRBD2 matches 7 bases. The ends lost 3 bases at V and 7 bases at J; junction bases unmatched: 7. The CDR3 loop spans 14 amino acids. The CDR3 nucleotides are TGTGCCAGCAGTTTTAGACGGGAGGAAAATACGCAGTATTTT. This sequence encodes CASSFRREENTQYF.

The sample holds a few counts of this clonotype. The chain combines TRBV5-5 with TRBJ1-2; 9 bases agree with TRBD1. The junction had 8 bases not matched to a gene; V was cut back by 4 bases and J by 4 bases. The CDR3 loop spans 15 amino acids. Germline V gene sequence: CDR1 SGHKS, CDR2 YYEKEE (reference sequence). The CDR3 coding sequence is TGTGCCAGCAGCATCTCCGGGACAGGGATCTATGGCTACACCTTC. It codes for CASSISGTGIYGYTF.

This chain links TRBV5-4 with TRBJ2-5; 7 positions agree with TRBD2. In germline, CDR1 is SGHNT, CDR2 YYREEE (reference sequence). The CDR3 sequence is 13 residues long. V gave up 6 bases and J gave up 4 bases; unmatched junction bases: 6. The CDR3 DNA follows: TGTGCCAGCACCAATCCGGGGGGAGAGACCCAGTACTTC. Protein product: CASTNPGGETQYF.

The chain recombines TRBV7-2 with TRBJ2-3, with 9 positions matching TRBD2. Germline V gene data show CDR1 as SGHTA and CDR2 as FQGNSA. This CDR3 contains 15 residues. V gave up 2 bases and J gave up 4 bases; unmatched junction bases: 4. The CDR3 DNA sequence: TGTGCCAGCAGCTTAACCCGGACTAGCGCAGATACGCAGTATTTT. Protein sequence: CASSLTRTSADTQYF.